This paragraph reports one T cell receptor beta chain. No antigen is known for it. TCRdb re-called the 5' RACE reads with MiXCR, one entry per CDR3 protein. The sample includes hundreds of thousands of distinct CDR3 sequences, roughly 10% of them seen just once. These data originate in a study of CD8 T cells in ankylosing spondylitis. General study results and limits: Clones linked to disease were reported to show significant enrichment in matched ankylosing spondylitis synovial fluid. Disease-linked clones had a CD8+ phenotype and relatively low frequency in peripheral blood. Seemingly distinctive of ankylosing spondylitis blood was a TCR beta motif formed by eight highly homologous variants.

This clonotype was obtained from a male donor with ankylosing spondylitis. The sample taken for sequencing was blood, either unsorted or a sorted T cell fraction (not recorded which).

CDR3 sequence (DNA): TGTGCCAGCAGTTACGGGACAGAGACCCAGTACTTC. Its translation is CASSYGTETQYF. This chain links TRBV6-5 with TRBJ2-5; either TRBD1 or TRBD2 may supply D (5 bases each). V lost 2 bases to trimming and J lost 4 bases, with 5 bases between them. The CDR3 runs 12 residues. Germline values: CDR1 MNHEY, CDR2 SVGAGI.